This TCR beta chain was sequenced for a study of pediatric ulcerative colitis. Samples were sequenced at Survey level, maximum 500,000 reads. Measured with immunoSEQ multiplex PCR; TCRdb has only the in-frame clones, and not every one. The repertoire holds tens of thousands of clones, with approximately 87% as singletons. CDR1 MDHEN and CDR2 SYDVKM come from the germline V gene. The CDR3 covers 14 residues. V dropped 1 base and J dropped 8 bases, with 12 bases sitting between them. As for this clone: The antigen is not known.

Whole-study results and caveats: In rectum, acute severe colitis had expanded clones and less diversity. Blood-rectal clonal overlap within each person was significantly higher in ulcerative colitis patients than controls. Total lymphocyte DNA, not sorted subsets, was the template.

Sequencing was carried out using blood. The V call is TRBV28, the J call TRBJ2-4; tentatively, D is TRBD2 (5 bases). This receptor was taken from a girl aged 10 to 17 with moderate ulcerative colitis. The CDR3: CASSLYGIVDIQYF. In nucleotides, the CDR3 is TGTGCCAGCAGTTTATACGGGATTGTGGACATTCAGTACTTC. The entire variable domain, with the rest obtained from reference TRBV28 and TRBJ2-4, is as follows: DVKVTQSSRYLVKRTGEKVFLECVQDMDHENMFWYRQDPGLGLRLIYFSYDVKMKEKGDIPEGYSVSREKKERFSLILESASTNQTSMYLCASSLYGIVDIQYFGAGTRLSVL.